A selection of T cell receptor beta chains follows, all from one sample in a study of identical twins. TCRdb reprocessed the 5' RACE reads via MiXCR and lists one record per CDR3 protein. The sample has 500,000 to 550,000 distinct CDR3 sequences, approximately 20% seen once. In addition, the sample was reused for a study of yellow fever vaccine responses in identical twins.

Sequences were obtained from CD4+ T cells sorted from blood. Receptor source: a woman aged 18-29 years in good health. CDR3s include the opening cysteine and the closing phenylalanine or tryptophan. D genes are given only for firm matches. Expanded clones get a size class; other rows say once, few or many, or leave the size out.

CASRAGPIERNEKLFF	TGTGCCAGCAGGGCGGGACCCATCGAGCGTAATGAAAAACTGTTTTTT	NA	TRBV7-9	NA	TRBJ1-4
CASSLGMETQYF	TGTGCCAGCAGCTTGGGTATGGAGACCCAGTACTTC	few	TRBV5-6	NA	TRBJ2-5
CASSQDRDSPYEQYF	TGTGCCAGCAGCCAGGACCGGGACAGTCCCTACGAGCAGTACTTC	few	TRBV3-1	TRBD1	TRBJ2-7
CASSFAGGNEKLFF	TGTGCCAGCAGCTTCGCAGGGGGAAATGAAAAACTGTTTTTT	NA	TRBV5-6	TRBD1	TRBJ1-4
CASSFRKAGTGREKLFF	TGTGCCAGCAGTTTTAGGAAGGCCGGGACAGGGAGAGAAAAACTGTTTTTT	NA	TRBV12-3/TRBV12-4	TRBD1	TRBJ1-4
CASSDGEPHFGNEQFF	TGTGCCAGCAGTGATGGAGAACCCCATTTCGGCAATGAGCAGTTCTTC	few	TRBV2	NA	TRBJ2-1
CASKVNRGPGGAEKLFF	TGTGCCAGCAAAGTAAACAGGGGGCCCGGGGGGGCTGAAAAACTGTTTTTT	NA	TRBV6-1	TRBD1	TRBJ1-4
CASSGGLAPLSTDTQYF	TGCGCCAGCAGCGGGGGACTAGCCCCACTTAGCACAGATACGCAGTATTTT	NA	TRBV5-1	TRBD2	TRBJ2-3
CAVGREGAEKLFF	TGTGCCGTGGGGAGGGAAGGCGCGGAAAAACTGTTTTTT	few	TRBV7-6	NA	TRBJ1-4
CASSMGRVADTQYF	TGTGCCAGTAGTATGGGGAGGGTGGCAGATACGCAGTATTTT	few	TRBV19	TRBD2	TRBJ2-3
CASSSFGGLAGNEQFF	TGTGCCAGCAGTTCCTTTGGGGGACTAGCGGGCAATGAGCAGTTCTTC	many	TRBV12-3/TRBV12-4	TRBD2	TRBJ2-1
CSADRGGASQQFF	TGCAGTGCTGACCGCGGTGGGGCTAGCCAGCAGTTCTTC	few	TRBV20-1	NA	TRBJ2-1
CASRFGQGDYGYTF	TGTGCCAGCAGGTTTGGACAGGGTGACTATGGCTACACCTTC	few	TRBV12-3/TRBV12-4	TRBD1	TRBJ1-2
CATERGRTDTQYF	TGTGCCACCGAGCGGGGCCGTACAGATACGCAGTATTTT	NA	TRBV12-3/TRBV12-4	TRBD2	TRBJ2-3
CASSTRGITEAFF	TGTGCCAGCTCAACCAGGGGGATCACTGAAGCTTTCTTT	NA	TRBV7-3	TRBD1	TRBJ1-1
CSALTANYGYTF	TGCAGTGCTTTGACAGCTAACTATGGCTACACCTTC	few	TRBV20-1	NA	TRBJ1-2
CASSRGGSGTTYEQYF	TGTGCCAGCAGCCGCGGGGGGAGCGGGACCACCTACGAGCAGTACTTC	NA	TRBV4-2	TRBD2	TRBJ2-7
CASSSGSGRGRHEQFF	TGTGCCAGCAGCTCGGGGTCGGGCAGGGGGCGTCATGAGCAGTTCTTC	NA	TRBV14	TRBD1	TRBJ2-1
CASSIARGEQFF	TGTGCCAGTAGTATAGCCAGGGGAGAGCAGTTCTTC	NA	TRBV19	NA	TRBJ2-1
CASSWKLGTDTQYF	TGCGCCAGCAGCTGGAAACTAGGCACAGATACGCAGTATTTT	NA	TRBV5-1	NA	TRBJ2-3
CASSLAPDRVSTDTQYF	TGTGCCAGCAGCTTGGCCCCGGACAGGGTTAGCACAGATACGCAGTATTTT	NA	TRBV5-5	TRBD1	TRBJ2-3
CASSLGLAATFGEQFF	TGTGCCAGCAGCTTAGGACTAGCCGCAACTTTCGGTGAGCAGTTCTTC	NA	TRBV5-6	TRBD2	TRBJ2-1
CASSVRTGGVETQYF	TGTGCCAGCAGCGTCCGCACAGGGGGCGTGGAGACCCAGTACTTC	NA	TRBV9	TRBD1	TRBJ2-5
CASSLSRHLEAFF	TGCGCCAGCAGCTTGTCAAGGCACCTTGAAGCTTTCTTT	few	TRBV5-1	NA	TRBJ1-1
CASSEPPDTYGYTF	TGTGCCAGCAGTGAACCCCCGGACACCTATGGCTACACCTTC	NA	TRBV2	NA	TRBJ1-2
CASSLGRSAEGQFF	TGTGCCAGCAGCCTCGGAAGGAGCGCCGAGGGGCAGTTCTTC	NA	TRBV3-1	NA	TRBJ2-1
CASSRVEGAFF	TGTGCCAGCAGTCGGGTCGAAGGAGCTTTCTTT	NA	TRBV5-8	NA	TRBJ1-1
CASSYNYWTRIDTQYF	TGTGCCAGCAGCTACAACTACTGGACTAGAATAGATACGCAGTATTTT	NA	TRBV12-3/TRBV12-4	TRBD2	TRBJ2-3
CASSQVYRGRTEAFF	TGCGCCAGCAGCCAAGTATACAGGGGGAGGACTGAAGCTTTCTTT	few	TRBV4-1	TRBD1	TRBJ1-1
CASSQRAPSTDTQYF	TGTGCCAGCAGCCAACGAGCGCCGAGCACAGATACGCAGTATTTT	many	TRBV3-1	NA	TRBJ2-3
CASSLGDYQKNIQYF	TGCGCCAGCAGCTTGGGGGACTACCAAAAAAACATTCAGTACTTC	NA	TRBV5-1	TRBD2	TRBJ2-4
CASSQDPGAREKLFF	TGTGCCAGCAGCCAAGATCCGGGGGCAAGGGAAAAACTGTTTTTT	NA	TRBV3-1	NA	TRBJ1-4
CASSMDSGGTRAEAFF	TGCGCCAGCAGCATGGACTCCGGGGGAACTCGGGCTGAAGCTTTCTTT	few	TRBV5-1	NA	TRBJ1-1
CSVENQRNTGELFF	TGCAGCGTTGAGAATCAGAGGAACACCGGGGAGCTGTTTTTT	NA	TRBV29-1	NA	TRBJ2-2
CAGGHRNTGELFF	TGTGCCGGGGGTCATAGGAACACCGGGGAGCTGTTTTTT	NA	TRBV27	NA	TRBJ2-2
CSARETGVDNQPQHF	TGCAGTGCTAGAGAGACAGGGGTCGACAATCAGCCCCAGCATTTT	few	TRBV20-1	TRBD1	TRBJ1-5
CASSLTGAQPQHF	TGTGCCAGCAGTTTGACAGGGGCCCAGCCCCAGCATTTT	few	TRBV12-3/TRBV12-4	TRBD1	TRBJ1-5
CASSQGQINTGELFF	TGCGCCAGCAGCCAGGGACAGATCAACACCGGGGAGCTGTTTTTT	NA	TRBV5-1	TRBD1	TRBJ2-2
CASSSEQPNIQYF	TGTGCCAGCAGCTCTGAACAGCCAAACATTCAGTACTTC	NA	TRBV5-5	NA	TRBJ2-4
CASTSGTGYGTEAFF	TGTGCCAGCACATCCGGGACAGGATATGGGACTGAAGCTTTCTTT	few	TRBV12-3/TRBV12-4	TRBD1	TRBJ1-1
CASSFSGTGGSQETQYF	TGTGCCAGCAGTTTTTCCGGGACAGGGGGATCACAAGAGACCCAGTACTTC	NA	TRBV12-3/TRBV12-4	TRBD1	TRBJ2-5
CASSVGDTDTQYF	TGCGCCAGCAGTGTTGGGGACACAGATACGCAGTATTTT	NA	TRBV10-1	NA	TRBJ2-3
CATSEAGSRTDTQYF	TGTGCCACCAGTGAGGCCGGGAGTAGGACAGATACGCAGTATTTT	NA	TRBV24-1	NA	TRBJ2-3
CASSYGLTNTGELFF	TGTGCCAGCAGTTACGGTCTAACTAACACCGGGGAGCTGTTTTTT	NA	TRBV6-5	NA	TRBJ2-2
CASSQGFGPTYNEQFF	TGCGCCAGCAGCCAGGGGTTTGGCCCCACCTACAATGAGCAGTTCTTC	NA	TRBV5-1	NA	TRBJ2-1
CASTRGQYLSYEQYF	TGTGCCAGCACCCGGGGACAGTACCTTTCCTACGAGCAGTACTTC	NA	TRBV6-2/TRBV6-3	TRBD1	TRBJ2-7
CASSYTGGSEAFF	TGTGCCAGCAGTTATACGGGAGGGAGTGAAGCTTTCTTT	few	TRBV6-6	NA	TRBJ1-1
CSARAGVNTGELFF	TGCAGTGCTAGAGCTGGTGTGAACACCGGGGAGCTGTTTTTT	NA	TRBV20-1	NA	TRBJ2-2
CSVGGENTGELFF	TGCAGTGTCGGGGGGGAGAACACCGGGGAGCTGTTTTTT	NA	TRBV20-1	TRBD2	TRBJ2-2
CASRGGQGVYYEQYF	TGCGCCAGCAGGGGGGGACAGGGGGTTTACTACGAGCAGTACTTC	NA	TRBV5-1	TRBD1	TRBJ2-7
CASSQGLRGPYEQYF	TGTGCCAGCAGCCAGGGACTCCGAGGTCCCTACGAGCAGTACTTC	NA	TRBV27	NA	TRBJ2-7
CASSLEWAGATGELFF	TGCGCCAGCAGCTTGGAGTGGGCGGGAGCCACCGGGGAGCTGTTTTTT	few	TRBV5-1	TRBD2	TRBJ2-2
CASSQTDRSYNEQFF	TGCGCCAGCAGCCAAACAGATCGCTCCTACAATGAGCAGTTCTTC	few	TRBV5-1	NA	TRBJ2-1